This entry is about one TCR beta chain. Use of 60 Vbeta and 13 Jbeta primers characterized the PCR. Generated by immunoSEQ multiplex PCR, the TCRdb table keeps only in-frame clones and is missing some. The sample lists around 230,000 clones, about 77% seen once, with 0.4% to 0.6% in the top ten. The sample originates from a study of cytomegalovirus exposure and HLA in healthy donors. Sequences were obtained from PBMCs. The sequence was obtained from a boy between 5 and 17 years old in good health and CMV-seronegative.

The CDR3 protein is CAISESTGVDQPQHF. CDR3 DNA sequence: TGTGCCATCAGTGAGTCGACAGGGGTCGATCAGCCCCAGCATTTT. This sequence joins TRBV10-3 and TRBJ1-5; 8 positions match TRBD1. V lost 0 bases, J lost 5 bases, and 3 bases stayed unmatched. The CDR3 has 15 residues. The V gene's germline CDR1 is ENHRY and CDR2 SYGVKD.